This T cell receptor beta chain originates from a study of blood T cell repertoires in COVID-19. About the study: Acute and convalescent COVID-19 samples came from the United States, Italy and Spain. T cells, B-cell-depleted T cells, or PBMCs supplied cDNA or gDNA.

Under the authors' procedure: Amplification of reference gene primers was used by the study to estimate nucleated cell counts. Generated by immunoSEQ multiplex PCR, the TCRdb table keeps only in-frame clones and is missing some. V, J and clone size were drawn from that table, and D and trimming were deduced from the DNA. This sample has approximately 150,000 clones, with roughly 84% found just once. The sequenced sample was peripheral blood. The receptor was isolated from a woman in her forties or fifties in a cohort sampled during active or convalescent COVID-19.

DNA for the CDR3: TGTGCCAGCTCACCACGGCAGGCAAACACCGGGGAGCTGTTTTTT. Its protein is CASSPRQANTGELFF. The rearrangement uses TRBV18 and TRBJ2-2, with D unresolved. Germline CDR1 reads KGHSH; CDR2 reads LQKENI. Trimming took 1 base from V and 2 from J, leaving 8 bases between them. This CDR3 spans 15 amino acids.